These T cell receptor beta chains were read from a single sample in a study of shared T cell receptors in the human thymus. The protocol was immunoSEQ multiplex PCR, while the TCRdb copy is restricted to in-frame clones and leaves out a portion. The sample records 500,000 to 550,000 clones, 78% being singletons. A further study also used this sample, focusing on human thymus T cells.

The sequenced sample consisted of thymocytes. The receptors were gathered from a boy in the first two years of life with a congenital heart defect. Both conserved end residues are part of each CDR3. A D gene is named only where the DNA matches it firmly. The size of a clone is reported for some rows only, either as once, few or many, or as a class for expanded clones.

>TRBV6-1|-|17|-|TRBJ2-7
TGTGCCAGCAGTGAAGTGGTTAGACTAATTCCCCCCTACGAGCAGTACTTC
CASSEVVRLIPPYEQYF
>TRBV6-1|-|14|-|TRBJ2-7
TGTGCCAGCAGCTTGGACTGGAGCTCCTACGAGCAGTACTTC
CASSLDWSSYEQYF
>TRBV14|-|16|TRBD1|TRBJ2-1
TGTGCCAGCAGCTTTCTCCAGGACAGGGACCACAATGAGCAGTTCTTC
CASSFLQDRDHNEQFF
>TRBV4-2|-|16|TRBD1|TRBJ1-1
TGTGCCAGCAGCCCTAGGGACAGGGGGGCCAACACTGAAGCTTTCTTT
CASSPRDRGANTEAFF
>TRBV30|-|16|TRBD1|TRBJ2-1
TGTGCCTGGAGTGTTATGGGACAGGGAGGGGACAATGAGCAGTTCTTC
CAWSVMGQGGDNEQFF
>TRBV5-1|-|14|-|TRBJ2-1
TGCGCCAGCAGCTCGGACGGCGGATTAAGGGCGGGGTTCTTC
CASSSDGGLRAGFF
>TRBV6-5|-|15|TRBD1|TRBJ2-7
TGTGCCAGCAGACATAACCGGGACAGGGACTACGAGCAGTACTTC
CASRHNRDRDYEQYF
>TRBV28|few|17|TRBD2|TRBJ2-5
TGTGCCAGCAGTTGGCGGGGCTCTACGGGAGGGCGAGAGACCCAGTACTTC
CASSWRGSTGGRETQYF
>TRBV4-3|-|13|TRBD1|TRBJ1-1
TGCGCCAGCAGCTCCGGACAGGGCACTGAAGCTTTCTTT
CASSSGQGTEAFF
>TRBV2|-|19|TRBD2|TRBJ2-3
TGTGCCAGCAGTGAAGCTACGTCACTAGCGGGAGGACCCACAGATACGCAGTATTTT
CASSEATSLAGGPTDTQYF
>TRBV5-8|-|17|TRBD1|TRBJ1-5
TGTGCCAGCAGCGAGAAGGGACAGTTCTATAGCAATCAGCCCCAGCATTTT
CASSEKGQFYSNQPQHF
>TRBV21-1|-|15|-|TRBJ2-4
TGTGCCAGCTCTTCGGACAGGGTTGGCAAAAACATTCAGTACTTC
CASSSDRVGKNIQYF
>TRBV6-4|-|15|TRBD2|TRBJ2-1
TGTGCCAGCAGTGACCCGACTAGCGGACTCAATGAGCAGTTCTTC
CASSDPTSGLNEQFF
>TRBV21-1|-|16|-|TRBJ1-5
TGTGCCAGCAGCAAATTTGAGCAGGGTGGATATCAGCCCCAGCATTTT
CASSKFEQGGYQPQHF
>TRBV28|few|16|-|TRBJ2-2
TGTGCCAGCAGTTTAGGGGGGGCCGCGGACACCGGGGAGCTGTTTTTT
CASSLGGAADTGELFF
>TRBV7-9|-|15|TRBD2|TRBJ2-7
TGTGCCAGCAGCCAGGGACTAGCGGGACCCTACGAGCAGTACTTC
CASSQGLAGPYEQYF
>TRBV5-1|once|14|-|TRBJ2-7
TGCGCCAGCAGCTCGGAGGACCCGGCCTACGAGCAGTACTTC
CASSSEDPAYEQYF
>TRBV7-6|-|18|TRBD2|TRBJ2-3
TGTGCCAGCAGCTTAGCGGGGAGGCGGGAGTATAAGACAGATACGCAGTATTTT
CASSLAGRREYKTDTQYF
>TRBV5-4|-|19|TRBD2|TRBJ2-2
TGTGCCAGCAGCTTGGCCGTTGTGGGAGGGACTCCGAACACCGGGGAGCTGTTTTTT
CASSLAVVGGTPNTGELFF
>TRBV6-1|-|12|-|TRBJ2-5
TGTGCCAGCAGCGCGCCTGAAGAGACCCAGTACTTC
CASSAPEETQYF
>TRBV27|few|16|-|TRBJ2-7
TGTGCCAGCAGTCTCCGAAGGGAGCCAGCGCCCTACGAGCAGTACTTC
CASSLRREPAPYEQYF
>TRBV11-2|few|17|-|TRBJ2-3
TGTGCCAGCAGCTTAGGGGTAAGGGGAGGCTCCACAGATACGCAGTATTTT
CASSLGVRGGSTDTQYF
>TRBV12-5|few|19|TRBD2|TRBJ2-7
TGTGCTAGTGGGCTCGGGACTAGCGGGAGGACCCCACCCTCCTACGAGCAGTACTTC
CASGLGTSGRTPPSYEQYF
>TRBV4-3|-|18|-|TRBJ2-7
TGCGCCAGCAGCCAAGAGAACAGGGGGGGTACTAGTCGTCACGAGCAGTACTTC
CASSQENRGGTSRHEQYF
>TRBV2|-|13|-|TRBJ1-5
TGTGCCAGCAGACTCCTCGGGGATCAGCCCCAGCATTTT
CASRLLGDQPQHF
>TRBV25-1|few|16|TRBD2|TRBJ2-2
TGTGCCAGCCTACCACAGGACCCGGGGGGGGCCGGGGAGCTGTTTTTT
CASLPQDPGGAGELFF
>TRBV27|-|13|TRBD1|TRBJ1-2
TGTGCCAGCAGGGGGGACAGGGACTATGGCTACACCTTC
CASRGDRDYGYTF
>TRBV5-4|-|15|-|TRBJ2-7
TGTGCCAGCAGCTTTGGACTGGGGGGCTCCTACGAGCAGTACTTC
CASSFGLGGSYEQYF
>TRBV5-6|-|16|-|TRBJ2-7
TGTGCCAGCAGCTTGGCGCATTGGGACAAGGCCTACGAGCAGTACTTC
CASSLAHWDKAYEQYF
>TRBV5-1|-|16|-|TRBJ1-1
TGCGCCAGCAGCTTGGATGGTGGACACCTGAACACTGAAGCTTTCTTT
CASSLDGGHLNTEAFF
>TRBV10-2|once|14|-|TRBJ2-1
TGCGCCAGCATGGGACACGGATATTACAATGAGCAGTTCTTC
CASMGHGYYNEQFF
>TRBV5-1|-|14|TRBD2|TRBJ2-7
TGCGCCAGCTCGGAGCGGGAGGCTCCTAACGAGCAGTACTTC
CASSEREAPNEQYF
>TRBV19|-|15|-|TRBJ2-1
TGTGCCAGTAGTAGGGTAGGGGAGGCTACGAATGAGCAGTTCTTC
CASSRVGEATNEQFF
>TRBV9|-|13|-|TRBJ2-5
TGTGCCAGCAGCGGACGACAGGAAGAGACCCAGTACTTC
CASSGRQEETQYF
>TRBV28|-|16|-|TRBJ1-1
TGTGCCAGCAGTTTAACCCAGGGTCCGGTGAACACTGAAGCTTTCTTT
CASSLTQGPVNTEAFF
>TRBV19|few|17|TRBD1|TRBJ2-3
TGTGCCGCTGGGCGGGACAGGGGGCGAGGAAGCACAGATACGCAGTATTTT
CAAGRDRGRGSTDTQYF
>TRBV7-2|-|17|-|TRBJ2-7
TGTGCCAGCAGCTTCCTTGGACGGCGGGCATACTCCTACGAGCAGTACTTC
CASSFLGRRAYSYEQYF
>TRBV27|-|16|TRBD2|TRBJ2-7
TGTGCCAGCAGTTTACGGCGGGAGGGCCCTCCCTACGAGCAGTACTTC
CASSLRREGPPYEQYF
>TRBV30|-|16|TRBD2|TRBJ2-2
TGTGCCTGGAAGTTTAGCGGGAGACGGTACACCGGGGAGCTGTTTTTT
CAWKFSGRRYTGELFF
>TRBV14|-|18|TRBD2|TRBJ2-3
TGTGCCAGCAGCCAAGATCGGGGACTAGCGGGAGTCGGAGATACGCAGTATTTT
CASSQDRGLAGVGDTQYF
>TRBV6-1|-|15|-|TRBJ1-2
TGTGCCAGCAGTGAAGCCCTGGACAAATTAGATGGCTACACCTTC
CASSEALDKLDGYTF
>TRBV9|-|12|-|TRBJ2-7
TGTGCCAGGTTGACAGGACCCTACGAGCAGTACTTC
CARLTGPYEQYF
>TRBV5-1|-|16|-|TRBJ1-6
TGCGCCAGCAGCTTGGCGACAGCCCGACTTGATTCACCCCTCCACTTT
CASSLATARLDSPLHF
>TRBV4-2|-|17|TRBD2|TRBJ2-6
TGTGCCAGCAGCCACAGACTAGCGGGATCTGGGGCCAACGTCCTGACTTTC
CASSHRLAGSGANVLTF
>TRBV27|-|18|TRBD2|TRBJ2-1
TGTGCCAGCAGTTCCGTCCCGGGACTAGTTGGGGGGTACAATGAGCAGTTCTTC
CASSSVPGLVGGYNEQFF
>TRBV7-2|once|15|TRBD2|TRBJ2-1
TGTGCCAGCAGCTTAGCTCCGGGAGGGCCTTTTGAGCAGTTCTTC
CASSLAPGGPFEQFF
>TRBV27|once|14|TRBD1|TRBJ2-1
TGTGCCAGCAGCACACGGGGACAGGGCCATTTAAGGTTCTTC
CASSTRGQGHLRFF
>TRBV5-1|-|18|TRBD2|TRBJ2-2
TGCGCCAGCAGCTTAACCTCGGCGGGAGGGCCGAACACCGGGGAGCTGTTTTTT
CASSLTSAGGPNTGELFF
>TRBV11-1|few|16|TRBD1|TRBJ2-1
TGTGCCAGCAGCATCAGGACAGGGCCCTCCTACAATGAGCAGTTCTTC
CASSIRTGPSYNEQFF
>TRBV4-3|-|15|-|TRBJ1-5
TGCGCCAGCAGCCAAGATCGGGCCCGGGGGGAGCCCCAGCATTTT
CASSQDRARGEPQHF
>TRBV30|-|17|TRBD2|TRBJ2-4
TGTGCCTGGAGTACCGGACTAGCGGGAGAAGCCAAAAACATTCAGTACTTC
CAWSTGLAGEAKNIQYF
>TRBV2|few|17|TRBD2|TRBJ2-1
TGTGCCAGCAGTGATAGCGGGAGGGCCCTCGGCTACAATGAGCAGTTCTTC
CASSDSGRALGYNEQFF
>TRBV4-1|-|18|TRBD2|TRBJ2-4
TGCGCCAGCAGCCAGCCCTGGCTAGCGGAGCTAGCCAAAAACATTCAGTACTTC
CASSQPWLAELAKNIQYF
>TRBV5-1|few|16|TRBD2|TRBJ2-3
TGCGCCAGCAGCTTGGTTGGGGGAGGGCAAGTAGATACGCAGTATTTT
CASSLVGGGQVDTQYF
>TRBV6-4|-|15|TRBD1|TRBJ2-5
TGTGCCAGCAGTGTCGGACCCGACAGGGGCGAGACCCAGTACTTC
CASSVGPDRGETQYF
>TRBV6-1|-|13|-|TRBJ1-5
TGTGCCAGCAGATCTACAGGGCGAGAGCCCCAGCATTTT
CASRSTGREPQHF
>TRBV2|-|16|TRBD2|TRBJ2-7
TGTGCCAGCAGCCGAAAAGCGGGAGGCGGGGCCTACGAGCAGTACTTC
CASSRKAGGGAYEQYF
>TRBV14|-|15|-|TRBJ1-5
TGTGCCAGCAGCCAAGGAGGCGGACAGAATCAGCCCCAGCATTTT
CASSQGGGQNQPQHF
>TRBV5-1|-|12|-|TRBJ2-7
TGCGCCAGGGCCAGGATAACCTACGAGCAGTACTTC
CARARITYEQYF